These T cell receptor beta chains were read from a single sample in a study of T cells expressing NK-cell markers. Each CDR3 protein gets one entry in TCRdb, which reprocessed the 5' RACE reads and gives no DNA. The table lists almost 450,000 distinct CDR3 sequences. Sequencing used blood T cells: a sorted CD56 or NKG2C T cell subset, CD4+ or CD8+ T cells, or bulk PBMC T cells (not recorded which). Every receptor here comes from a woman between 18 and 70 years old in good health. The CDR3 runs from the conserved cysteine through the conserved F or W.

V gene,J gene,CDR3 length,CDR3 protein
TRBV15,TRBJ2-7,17,CATSRVGLGTDLYEQYF
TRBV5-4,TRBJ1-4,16,CASTFSPGRSNEKLFF
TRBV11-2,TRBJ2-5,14,CASGLAGGSETQYF
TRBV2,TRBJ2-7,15,CASSEADSGRNEQYF
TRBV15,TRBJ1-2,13,CATSPNTAGAVAF
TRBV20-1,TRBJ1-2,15,CSAIKYIGGAYGYTF
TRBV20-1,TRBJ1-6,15,CSARRTGDYNSPLHF
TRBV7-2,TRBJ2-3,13,CASSRPGLAGQYF
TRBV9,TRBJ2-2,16,CASSVLRLENTGELFF
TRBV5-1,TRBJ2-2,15,CATRWTSGVNGELFF
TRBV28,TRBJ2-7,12,CASMEGVDEQYF
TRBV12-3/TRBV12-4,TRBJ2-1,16,CASTPTTSGRAAEQFF
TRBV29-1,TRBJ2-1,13,CSVGGATSNEQFF
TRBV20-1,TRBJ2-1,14,CSARSGRTYNEQFF
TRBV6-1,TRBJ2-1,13,CASSDLGGSKNFF
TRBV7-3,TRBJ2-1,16,CASSPSGTSGVHEQFF
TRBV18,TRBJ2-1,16,CASSPPGGSSYIEQFF
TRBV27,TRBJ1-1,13,CASSFGAYTEAFF
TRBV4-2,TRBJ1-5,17,CASSLHGTGVSNQPQHF
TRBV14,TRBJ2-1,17,CASSQEFRTGAKDEQFF
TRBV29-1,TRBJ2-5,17,CSVPRGSGRSLRETQYF
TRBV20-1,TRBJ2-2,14,CSAAGTPNTGELFF
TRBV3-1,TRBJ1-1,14,CASSQNAPNTEAFF
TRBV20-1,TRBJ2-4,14,CSARVGIPKNIQYF
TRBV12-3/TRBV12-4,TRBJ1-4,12,CASRQEGEKLFF
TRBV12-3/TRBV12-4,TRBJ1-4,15,CASSSRTGLNEKLFF
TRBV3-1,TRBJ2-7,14,CASSPRVASFEQYF
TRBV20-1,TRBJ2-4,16,CSAGGGPGGRGNIQYF
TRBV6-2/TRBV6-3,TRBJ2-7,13,CASSYGRIHEQYF
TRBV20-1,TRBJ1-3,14,CSARTADSGNTIYF
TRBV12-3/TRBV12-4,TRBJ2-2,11,CASSFNGELFF
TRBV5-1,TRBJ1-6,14,CASSFGTQNSPLHF
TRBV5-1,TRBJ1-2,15,CASSLGVNSNYGYTF
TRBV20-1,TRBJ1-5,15,CSARGDRLINQPQHF
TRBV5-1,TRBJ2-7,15,CASSWDRGPSYEQYF
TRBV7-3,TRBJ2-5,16,CASSLLVAANQETQYF
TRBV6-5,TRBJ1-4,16,CASSYGWDSQNEKLFF
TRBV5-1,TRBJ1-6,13,CASSEGWDSPLHF
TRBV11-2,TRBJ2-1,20,CASSLPTSGSLKRSYNEQFF
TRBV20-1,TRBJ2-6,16,CSARGRGSSGANVLTF
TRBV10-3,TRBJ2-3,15,CAISESSLPTDTQYF
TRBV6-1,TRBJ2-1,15,CASSEDLAGINEQFF
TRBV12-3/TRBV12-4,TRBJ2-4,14,CASSLSLAKNIQYF
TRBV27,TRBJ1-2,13,CASSNVGLGGYTF
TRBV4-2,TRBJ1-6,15,CASSQVWSANSPLHF
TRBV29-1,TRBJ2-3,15,CSAPDPSGGEDTQYF
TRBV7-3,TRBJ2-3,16,CASSSLAGEGTDTQYF
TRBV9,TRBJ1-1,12,CASGGYGTEAFF
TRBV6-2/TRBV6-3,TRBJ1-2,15,CASRSPGHNNYGYTF
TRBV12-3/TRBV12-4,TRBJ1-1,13,CASATTENTEAFF
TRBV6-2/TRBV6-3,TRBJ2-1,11,CASSHGGEQFF
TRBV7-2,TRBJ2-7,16,CASSLVVAKAGYEQYF
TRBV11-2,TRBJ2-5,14,CASSRFGRRETQYF
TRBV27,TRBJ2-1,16,CASSTPGTSGFNEQFF
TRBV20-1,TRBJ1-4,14,CSAREGGIQEKLFF
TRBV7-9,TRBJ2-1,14,CASSVETEYNEQFF
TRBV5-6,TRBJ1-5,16,CASSLGTGYSNQPQHF
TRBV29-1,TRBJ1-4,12,CSVRGNNEKLFF
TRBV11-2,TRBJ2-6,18,CASTPTGQGRSGANVLTF
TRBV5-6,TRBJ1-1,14,CASSLEAAGTEAFF